Below, 6 T cell receptor beta chains from the same sample are listed, as sequenced in a study of beta chain features in type 1 diabetes (dated by TCRdb to 2017 to 2018). Findings and caveats that apply to the study as a whole: In all four CD4+ subsets, TCRB CDR3 length was moderately but significantly shorter in type 1 diabetes patients.

No cognate antigen is known for these TCRs. The library was built by means of the immunoSEQ multiplex PCR assay. The entire isolated RNA was reverse transcribed using the High Capacity cDNA Reverse Transcription Kit, and thus expressed TCRB transcripts were sequenced. TCRdb mirrors the immuneACCESS table, restricted to in-frame sequences. Some clones are absent from its copies; in checked studies, under half trace to an unresolved V gene, and the reason for the others is unknown. This sample holds about 650,000 clones; roughly 12% were observed only once. The ten largest clones capture about 0.11% of the sample. Material for sequencing was naive CD4+ T cells from blood. The cell subset or site label here, explained by the study, means: true naive CD4+ T cells. These TCRs come from a man aged 30 to 39 with type 1 diabetes.

This chain uses TRBV29-1 with TRBJ2-5; D unclear. Between the trimmed V and J ends, which lost 0 bases and 2 bases, there was a span of 13 bases. Germline V gives CDR1 SQVTM, CDR2 ANQGSEA. The CDR3 is 15 amino acids. DNA for the CDR3: TGCAGCGTTGAAGATTTCGGGCGGAGACAAGAGACCCAGTACTTC. It translates to CSVEDFGRRQETQYF.

This sequence joins TRBV2 and TRBJ1-3; 7 positions agree with TRBD1. The germline V gene encodes CDR1 SNHLY and CDR2 FYNNEI. The CDR3 loop spans 14 amino acids. Unmatched junction bases numbered 4, after V lost 8 bases and J lost 0 bases. CDR3 loop: CASSRTGSGNTIYF. The CDR3 coding sequence is TGTGCCAGCTCAAGGACAGGCTCTGGAAACACCATATATTTT.

This clone came up a few times. J is TRBJ1-2 and V is TRBV6-6, with unresolved D. The CDR3 is made up of 12 amino acids. Trimming left V 7 bases short and J 5 bases short, with 11 bases between. Germline CDR1 and CDR2: MNHNY and SVGAGI (reference sequence). In DNA, the CDR3 is TGTGCCAGCAAACCTGAAGGGTATGGCTACACCTTC. This translates into CASKPEGYGYTF.

V is TRBV5-1 and J is TRBJ2-1, with D perhaps matching TRBD1 (7 bases). V gave up 0 bases and J gave up 2 bases, with 12 bases separating them. Germline CDR1 and CDR2: SGHRS and YFSETQ. The CDR3 has 16 residues. CDR3 sequence: CASSLVGGQTYNEQFF. The DNA of the CDR3 is TGCGCCAGCAGCTTGGTCGGGGGACAGACCTACAATGAGCAGTTCTTC.

DNA of the CDR3: TGCAGCGTTGTACCGGGGTCAGATACGCAGTATTTT. This codes for CSVVPGSDTQYF. The chain uses TRBV29-1 and TRBJ2-3, with D possibly being TRBD2 (5 bases). The CDR3 covers 12 residues. Germline values: CDR1 SQVTM, CDR2 ANQGSEA. V lost 4 bases and J lost 4, with 9 bases in between.

The chain couples TRBV9 to TRBJ2-6; no firm D call. This CDR3 region has 15 residues. Trimming removed 5 bases from V and 1 base from J, with 10 bases in between. Germline V lookup: CDR1 SGDLS, CDR2 YYNGEE. CDR3 nucleotides: TGTGCCAGCAGTGGAACAGAATCTGGGGCCAACGTCCTGACTTTC. Protein: CASSGTESGANVLTF.